This T cell receptor beta chain emerged from a study of glioma-infiltrating T cells after dendritic cell vaccination. TCRB CDR3 was amplified from 2 ug genomic DNA or less. Amplification used 60 V beta primers and 13 J beta primers. Profiling relied on immunoSEQ multiplex PCR, and the TCRdb table lists in-frame clones only, not all of them. The sample carries around 97,000 clones, 75% to 85% recorded once. V shed 4 bases, J shed 7 bases, and the junction held 13 bases outside the gene matches. CDR1 SGHDN and CDR2 FVKESK come from the germline V gene. The CDR3 is 16 amino acids. The material sequenced was blood, taken before dendritic cell vaccination. The sequence came from a human donor with glioblastoma. The J gene is TRBJ2-1, the V gene TRBV14, with 7 bases fitting TRBD1. The DNA for the CDR3 is TGTGCCAGCAGCCGCCCTAGACAGGGAGTGATAAATGAGCAGTTCTTC. This encodes CASSRPRQGVINEQFF.